The source of this TCR beta chain is a study of T cells after yellow fever vaccination. On the study more broadly: For low cell numbers, libraries were made with SMART-Seq v4 Ultra Low Input.

Worth noting for this clonotype: What it binds is unknown.

General study points: Subsequent to the booster, the majority of primary-vaccination clones reappeared (96% CD4, 80% to 90% CD8). Abundant contaminating clonotypes from the bulk population could appear in FACS-sorted repertoires. Peak timing came faster in the weaker secondary response, day 5 versus 15.

The CDR3 covers 14 residues. Germline values: CDR1 SGHTA, CDR2 FQGTGA. Trimming removed 2 bases from V and 5 bases from J, with 13 bases in between. Via MiXCR, TCRdb re-called the 5' RACE reads, giving one row per CDR3 protein. The sample holds a few hundred thousand distinct CDR3 sequences; around 4% are singletons and the top ten take about 25%. The chain combines TRBV7-3 with TRBJ2-7; D is possibly TRBD1 (5 bases). This TCR derives from a man aged 18 to 30 who received the YFV17D yellow fever vaccine. The sample consisted of PBMCs, taken on the day of the yellow fever booster vaccination. The CDR3 loop reads CASSLGSGWDEQYF. The CDR3 DNA reads TGTGCCAGCAGCTTAGGGTCAGGGTGGGACGAGCAGTACTTC.